Listed below are T cell receptor beta chains from one sample, sequenced in a study of T cells after yellow fever vaccination. TCRdb re-analysed the 5' RACE reads in MiXCR, keeping a single row per CDR3 protein. The data contain tens of thousands of distinct CDR3 sequences, 7.4% of them singletons. The input for sequencing was CD8+ T cells sorted from PBMCs, taken 15 days after the yellow fever booster vaccination. These receptors were taken from a man aged 30-40 years who received the YFV17D yellow fever vaccine. Each CDR3 is given with its conserved first and last residue. A D gene is named only where the DNA matches it firmly. Size is omitted from some rows. Given values are once, few, many or a class for expanded clones.

V gene	clone size	J gene	D gene	CDR3 protein	CDR3 DNA
TRBV19	many	TRBJ2-7	TRBD2	CASSVDSGSYEQYF	TGTGCCAGTAGTGTGGATAGCGGGAGCTACGAGCAGTACTTC
TRBV3-1	many	TRBJ1-3	NA	CASSQWGTPSFGNTIYF	TGTGCCAGCAGCCAATGGGGGACACCAAGCTTTGGAAACACCATATATTTT
TRBV5-1	many	TRBJ2-3	NA	CASSLRGLLDTQYF	TGCGCCAGCAGCCTCCGCGGGTTATTAGATACGCAGTATTTT
TRBV7-2	many	TRBJ2-5	NA	CASSTRRYQETQYF	TGTGCCAGCAGCACCCGGCGGTACCAAGAGACCCAGTACTTC
TRBV9	many	TRBJ2-5	TRBD1	CASSATGGGETQYF	TGTGCCAGCTCCGCGACAGGGGGCGGTGAGACCCAGTACTTC
TRBV5-1	many	TRBJ1-6	TRBD1	CASSSRKDRGFSPLHF	TGCGCCAGCAGCTCAAGAAAGGACAGGGGGTTTTCACCCCTCCACTTT
TRBV20-1	many	TRBJ2-1	NA	CSATGTTKRGNEQFF	TGCAGTGCTACGGGGACAACTAAACGTGGGAATGAGCAGTTCTTC
TRBV29-1	many	TRBJ2-7	NA	CSVETTSSYEQYF	TGCAGCGTTGAGACGACAAGCTCCTACGAGCAGTACTTC
TRBV9	many	TRBJ2-3	NA	CASSVGPPGSTDTQYF	TGTGCCAGCAGCGTAGGGCCCCCGGGGAGCACAGATACGCAGTATTTT
TRBV7-9	many	TRBJ2-7	NA	CASSSPGKGQYF	TGTGCCAGCAGCTCACCAGGCAAAGGGCAGTACTTC
TRBV5-1	many	TRBJ2-1	NA	CASSVGPYNEQFF	TGCGCCAGCAGCGTGGGACCTTACAATGAGCAGTTCTTC
TRBV5-1	many	TRBJ2-2	NA	CASSLVGPNTGELFF	TGCGCCAGCAGCTTGGTCGGGCCAAACACCGGGGAGCTGTTTTTT
TRBV5-6	many	TRBJ2-5	NA	CASSATVYQETQYF	TGTGCCAGCAGCGCTACAGTGTACCAAGAGACCCAGTACTTC
TRBV6-5	many	TRBJ2-7	TRBD2	CASSPSGNDEQYF	TGTGCCAGCAGTCCTAGCGGGAACGACGAGCAGTACTTC
TRBV4-1	few	TRBJ1-1	NA	CASSPPTGSTEAFF	TGCGCCAGCAGCCCCCCGACCGGGAGCACTGAAGCTTTCTTT
TRBV19	few	TRBJ2-1	TRBD2	CASSMQGAGVFNEQFF	TGTGCCAGTAGTATGCAGGGAGCGGGAGTTTTTAATGAGCAGTTCTTC
TRBV4-3	many	TRBJ2-5	NA	CASSQDGPGEAGETQYF	TGCGCCAGCAGCCAAGACGGGCCAGGGGAGGCCGGAGAGACCCAGTACTTC
TRBV14	many	TRBJ2-2	NA	CASSHWLTGANTGELFF	TGTGCCAGCAGCCATTGGTTGACGGGAGCGAACACCGGGGAGCTGTTTTTT
TRBV6-5	many	TRBJ2-2	TRBD2	CASSYSSSGRAVTGELFF	TGTGCCAGCAGTTACTCATCTAGCGGGAGGGCGGTCACCGGGGAGCTGTTTTTT
TRBV4-2	many	TRBJ2-3	TRBD2	CASSQDGGRADTQYF	TGTGCCAGCAGCCAAGATGGGGGGAGGGCCGATACGCAGTATTTT
TRBV14	many	TRBJ2-1	TRBD2	CASSQEGGSLNEQFF	TGTGCCAGCAGCCAAGAAGGCGGGAGTTTGAATGAGCAGTTCTTC
TRBV7-9	many	TRBJ2-2	NA	CASSLASVGTGELFF	TGTGCCAGCAGCTTAGCCAGCGTTGGCACCGGGGAGCTGTTTTTT
TRBV12-3/TRBV12-4	many	TRBJ2-1	NA	CASSLSPPPGNEQFF	TGTGCCAGCAGTTTATCCCCGCCCCCAGGCAATGAGCAGTTCTTC
TRBV14	many	TRBJ2-1	NA	CASSPWGSEQFF	TGTGCCAGCAGCCCCTGGGGAAGTGAGCAGTTCTTC
TRBV7-2	NA	TRBJ2-3	TRBD1	CASSSTGSDTQYF	TGTGCCAGCAGCTCGACAGGGTCAGATACGCAGTATTTT
TRBV20-1	few	TRBJ2-2	TRBD2	CSARASSGGRGTGELFF	TGCAGTGCTAGAGCTTCTAGCGGGGGTCGGGGCACCGGGGAGCTGTTTTTT
TRBV28	few	TRBJ2-7	NA	CASSLGETPYEQYF	TGTGCCAGCAGTTTAGGCGAGACCCCCTACGAGCAGTACTTC
TRBV5-1	many	TRBJ2-1	NA	CASMGRPSRDEQFF	TGCGCCAGCATGGGCAGACCGAGTAGGGATGAGCAGTTCTTC
TRBV5-1	NA	TRBJ2-5	NA	CASSLEGGGGETQYF	TGCGCCAGCAGCTTGGAGGGAGGAGGGGGAGAGACCCAGTACTTC
TRBV5-1	many	TRBJ2-7	NA	CASSPLEEDEQYF	TGCGCCAGCAGCCCTCTAGAGGAGGACGAGCAGTACTTC
TRBV12-3/TRBV12-4	many	TRBJ2-3	TRBD2	CASFRTSGRDASTDTQYF	TGTGCCTCGTTTAGGACTAGCGGGAGGGATGCGAGCACAGATACGCAGTATTTT
TRBV29-1	many	TRBJ2-7	NA	CSVWEADYEQYF	TGCAGCGTATGGGAGGCCGACTACGAGCAGTACTTC
TRBV3-1	many	TRBJ2-3	TRBD2	CASSQESGMGLDTQYF	TGTGCCAGCAGCCAAGAAAGCGGGATGGGGTTGGATACGCAGTATTTT
TRBV5-6	NA	TRBJ2-7	NA	CASSRPQQGSYEQYF	TGTGCCAGCAGCCGACCCCAGCAAGGATCCTACGAGCAGTACTTC
TRBV18	few	TRBJ2-3	NA	CASSPEERSTDTQYF	TGTGCCAGCTCACCGGAGGAGAGGTCCACAGATACGCAGTATTTT
TRBV12-5	many	TRBJ1-5	TRBD1	CASGLVLGDSLEQPQHF	TGTGCTAGTGGTTTGGTACTAGGGGACAGCTTAGAACAGCCCCAGCATTTT
TRBV7-9	many	TRBJ1-5	NA	CASSLEYQPQHF	TGTGCCAGCAGCTTGGAGTATCAGCCCCAGCATTTT
TRBV29-1	many	TRBJ2-1	NA	CSVGRGLEQFF	TGCAGCGTAGGCCGAGGACTTGAGCAGTTCTTC
TRBV12-3/TRBV12-4	many	TRBJ2-1	TRBD2	CASSFPSLAAAGSHSYNEQFF	TGTGCCAGCAGTTTCCCGAGTCTAGCGGCCGCGGGGAGCCACTCCTACAATGAGCAGTTCTTC
TRBV29-1	many	TRBJ2-7	NA	CSVEMGLEGEQYF	TGCAGCGTTGAGATGGGACTCGAGGGCGAGCAGTACTTC
TRBV28	many	TRBJ2-7	NA	CASSLVASSYEQYF	TGTGCCAGCAGTTTAGTTGCCAGCTCCTACGAGCAGTACTTC
TRBV6-5	many	TRBJ2-3	NA	CASSYGPTTDTQYF	TGTGCCAGCAGTTACGGCCCTACAACAGATACGCAGTATTTT
TRBV11-2	many	TRBJ2-3	NA	CASSATRYDTQYF	TGTGCCAGCAGCGCGACGCGGTACGATACGCAGTATTTT
TRBV28	many	TRBJ2-7	NA	CASSFPGTIYEQYF	TGTGCCAGCAGTTTCCCTGGGACGATCTACGAGCAGTACTTC
TRBV5-6	many	TRBJ2-2	NA	CASSFLGRGTGELFF	TGTGCCAGCAGCTTTCTCGGGAGAGGTACCGGGGAGCTGTTTTTT
TRBV7-2	many	TRBJ1-5	TRBD1	CASSAGQGLNQPQHF	TGTGCCAGCAGCGCGGGACAGGGTCTAAATCAGCCCCAGCATTTT
TRBV20-1	many	TRBJ2-1	TRBD2	CSARDLLAGAYEQFF	TGCAGTGCTAGAGATCTCCTAGCGGGAGCGTATGAGCAGTTCTTC
TRBV15	few	TRBJ2-1	TRBD2	CATSRDKVTSGRLEFF	TGTGCCACCAGCAGAGATAAGGTGACTAGCGGGAGACTAGAGTTCTTC
TRBV24-1	many	TRBJ2-1	NA	CATSDATGNNEQFF	TGTGCCACCAGTGACGCGACAGGAAACAATGAGCAGTTCTTC
TRBV12-3/TRBV12-4	many	TRBJ1-1	TRBD1	CASGPTGHEAFF	TGTGCCAGCGGTCCGACAGGGCATGAAGCTTTCTTT